The sequence of this TCR beta chain was determined in a study of CDR3 diversity in severe acne. The CDR3 spans 16 residues. Germline-derived CDR1 and CDR2 are MGHRA and YSYEKL. Trimming took off 1 base at V and 7 bases at J, with 16 bases between the two ends. A single record per CDR3 protein comes from TCRdb applying MiXCR to the PCR reads. This sample has over 70,000 distinct CDR3 sequences, with about 54% found just once. This clonotype was recorded at least ten times. The chain combines TRBV4-1 with TRBJ1-4; D not certain. This sequence was found in a male donor in good health, without acne. Sequencing was carried out using blood. The chain's CDR3 is CASSQATHKLGEKLFF. The CDR3 nucleotides read TGCGCCAGCAGCCAAGCAACTCATAAACTCGGTGAAAAACTGTTTTTT.